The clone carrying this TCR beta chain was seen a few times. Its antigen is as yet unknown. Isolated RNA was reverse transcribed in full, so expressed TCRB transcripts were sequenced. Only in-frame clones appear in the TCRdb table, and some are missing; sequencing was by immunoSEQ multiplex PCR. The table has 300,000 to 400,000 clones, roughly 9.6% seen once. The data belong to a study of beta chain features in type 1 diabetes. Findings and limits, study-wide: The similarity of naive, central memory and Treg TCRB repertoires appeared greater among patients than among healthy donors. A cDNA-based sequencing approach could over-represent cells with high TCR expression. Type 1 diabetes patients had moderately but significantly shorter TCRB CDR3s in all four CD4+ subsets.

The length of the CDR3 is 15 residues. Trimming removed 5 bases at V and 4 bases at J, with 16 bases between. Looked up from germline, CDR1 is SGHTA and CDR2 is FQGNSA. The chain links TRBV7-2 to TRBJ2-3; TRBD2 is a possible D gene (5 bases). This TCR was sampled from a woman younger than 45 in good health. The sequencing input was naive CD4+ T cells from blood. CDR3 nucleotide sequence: TGTGCCAGCAGCCCAACCGTGCTTAGCGCAGATACGCAGTATTTT. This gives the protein CASSPTVLSADTQYF.